This entry lists 11 T cell receptor beta chains sequenced from one sample in a study of blood T cell repertoires in COVID-19. Generated by immunoSEQ multiplex PCR, the TCRdb table keeps only in-frame clones and is missing some. The sample carries a few hundred thousand clones, nearly 90% recorded once. Sequencing used peripheral blood. Receptors were obtained from a woman aged 40 to 50 with COVID-19, enrolled during active disease.

The V call is TRBV4-3, the J call TRBJ2-1; 8 bases align to TRBD1. CDR1 LGHNA and CDR2 YSLEER come from the germline V gene. After removal of 4 bases from V and 8 bases from J, the junction contained 7 bases not matched to a gene. CDR3 length: 14 amino acids. This CDR3 is CASSPRDRQDEQFF. DNA for the CDR3: TGCGCCAGCAGCCCCCGGGACAGGCAAGATGAGCAGTTCTTC.

The V call is TRBV2, the J call TRBJ2-4, with D perhaps TRBD1 (6 bases). Per the germline V gene, CDR1 is SNHLY and CDR2 is FYNNEI. The CDR3 consists of 14 residues. Trimming took 7 bases from V and 6 from J, leaving 16 bases between them. The CDR3 loop is CASMGAAFGNIQYF. CDR3 nucleotide sequence: TGTGCCAGCATGGGGGCAGCTTTTGGAAACATTCAGTACTTC.

The chain employs TRBV18 and TRBJ2-3; TRBD1 matches 12 bases. This CDR3 comprises 18 residues. CDR1 is KGHSH and CDR2 is LQKENI in the germline V gene. V trimming: 4 bases; J trimming: 1 base; junction bases outside the gene matches: 9. The CDR3 bases are TGTGCCAGCTCACTCGGGACAGGGGGCGCACCCCGCACAGATACGCAGTATTTT. This encodes CASSLGTGGAPRTDTQYF. Together with reference TRBV18 and TRBJ2-3, the CDR3 gives the full variable domain: NAGVMQNPRHLVRRRGQEARLRCSPMKGHSHVYWYRQLPEEGLKFMVYLQKENIIDESGMPKERFSAEFPKEGPSILRIQQVVRGDSAAYFCASSLGTGGAPRTDTQYFGPGTRLTVL.

The chain uses TRBV6-2 or TRBV6-3 and TRBJ1-5; D might be TRBD1 (5 bases). Trimming took off 5 bases at V and 3 bases at J, with 11 bases between the two ends. This CDR3 region has 14 residues. Looked up from germline, CDR1 is MNHEY and CDR2 is SVGEGT. CDR3 loop: CASSTRETNQPQHF. CDR3 bases: TGTGCCAGCAGTACCAGGGAAACCAATCAGCCCCAGCATTTT.

The CDR3 nucleotides are TGTGCCAGTAGGCACCTCAGGGGTAGGGGCAATCAGCCCCAGCATTTT. Protein: CASRHLRGRGNQPQHF. This chain connects TRBV19 to TRBJ1-5; D is perhaps TRBD1 (6 bases). CDR1 is LNHDA and CDR2 is SQIVND in the germline V gene (reference sequence). The V end lost 6 bases, the J end lost 2 bases, and 17 bases lay between the germline ends. This CDR3 is built from 16 residues.

The chain employs TRBV9 and TRBJ2-1, with 9 positions matching TRBD1. The CDR3 sequence is 15 residues long. Germline CDR1 SGDLS, CDR2 YYNGEE. J lost 7 bases, V lost 1 base, and 6 bases had no gene match. CDR3 in amino acids: CASSVTGQGGNEQFF. In DNA, the CDR3 is TGTGCCAGCAGCGTAACGGGACAGGGTGGAAATGAGCAGTTCTTC.

This chain joins TRBV12-3 or TRBV12-4 and TRBJ2-7, with D possibly TRBD2 on 7 matching bases. The CDR3 runs 13 residues. V shed 3 bases and J shed 7 bases, with 13 bases lying between them. As DNA, the CDR3 is TGTGCCAGCAGTTTCGGGGGGCCGGGGGAGCAGTACTTC. Translating it yields CASSFGGPGEQYF.

V gene TRBV9 combines with J gene TRBJ1-1; D gene ambiguous. The CDR3 totals 15 residues. V was trimmed by 0 bases and J by 4 bases, leaving 13 bases between them. Germline CDR1 is SGDLS and CDR2 is YYNGEE. DNA of the CDR3: TGTGCCAGCAGCGTAGGGGCAGCCAGAAGCACTGAAGCTTTCTTT. It yields the protein CASSVGAARSTEAFF.

The V gene is TRBV30, the J gene TRBJ1-5; D ambiguous. CDR3 size: 15 residues. V was clipped by 7 bases and J by 1 base, with 17 bases between them. The germline V gene has CDR1 GTSNPN and CDR2 SVGIG (reference sequence). The CDR3 region is CASRSAGASNQPQHF. The DNA for the CDR3 is TGTGCCTCACGTAGTGCGGGTGCCAGCAATCAGCCCCAGCATTTT.

The V and J genes are TRBV28 and TRBJ2-7, with 8 bases matching TRBD2. The trim removed 8 bases at V and 1 base at J, leaving 7 bases unmatched. This CDR3 has 14 residues. In germline, CDR1 is MDHEN, CDR2 SYDVKM. The CDR3 DNA sequence: TGTGCCAGCTTCGCGCGGGGGGTATCCTACGAGCAGTACTTC. It is translated as CASFARGVSYEQYF.

This chain links TRBV28 with TRBJ1-5, with TRBD1 identical over 8 bases. This CDR3 spans 18 amino acids. The ends lost 5 bases at V and 0 bases at J; junction bases unmatched: 12. Germline loops: CDR1 MDHEN, CDR2 SYDVKM. CDR3 protein: CASSVQGAGAYSNQPQHF. Written as DNA, the CDR3 is TGTGCCAGCAGTGTCCAGGGGGCAGGGGCTTATAGCAATCAGCCCCAGCATTTT.